This T cell receptor (beta chain) was sequenced during a study of T cell responses to AZD1222 COVID-19 vaccine. Whole-study results and caveats: Repertoires were obtained only post-peak T cell response. Unmutated regions of variants are reportedly targeted by nearly half of spike-specific TCRs.

Note on this clone: Its antigen is undetermined.

CDR3 length: 16 amino acids. Looked up from germline, CDR1 is MDHEN and CDR2 is SYDVKM. V was cut by 3 bases and J by 8 bases, with 19 bases left in between. Measured with immunoSEQ multiplex PCR; TCRdb has only the in-frame clones, and not every one. The sample holds 120,000 to 150,000 clones, about 89% seen once. The rearrangement uses TRBV28 and TRBJ1-4, with D perhaps matching TRBD1 (5 bases). The sequences come from peripheral blood, collected on day 0 of AZD1222 vaccination. The receptor comes from an adult in good health. The CDR3 is CASSFFGRGDREKLFF. CDR3 in DNA: TGTGCCAGCAGTTTTTTCGGGCGAGGGGATCGGGAAAAACTGTTTTTT. The full variable domain, with the rest looked up from reference TRBV28 and TRBJ1-4, is DVKVTQSSRYLVKRTGEKVFLECVQDMDHENMFWYRQDPGLGLRLIYFSYDVKMKEKGDIPEGYSVSREKKERFSLILESASTNQTSMYLCASSFFGRGDREKLFFGSGTQLSVL.